This T cell receptor (beta chain) appears in the sequencing data of a study of shared clonotypes between healthy human individuals. Broader study findings: Relative to their counterparts shared across all four donors, non-shared clonotypes exhibited diminished generation probabilities. Roughly 5.3% of naive CD4 clonotypes were common to a few donors. Among donors, sharing of clonotypes was expected to be affected by sequencing depth.

The CDR3 covers 16 residues. CDR1 and CDR2 (germline): LNHNV, YYDKDF (reference sequence). The ends were cut back, 11 bases at V and 1 base at J, with 18 bases in the middle. Profiled with immunoSEQ multiplex PCR; TCRdb holds only in-frame clones, not every one. This table holds a few million clones, approximately 96% found once. As concerns this clone: Antigen specificity is unknown.

The origin of this receptor is a young man in good health. This rearrangement joins TRBV15 to TRBJ2-6; D is perhaps TRBD1 (6 bases). Sequencing used naive CD4+ T cells sorted from blood. As to subset: CD45RA+ positively selected. The DNA of the CDR3 is TGTGCCGCACAGGGTACTGCATTATCTGGGGCCAACGTCCTGACTTTC. Its protein is CAAQGTALSGANVLTF.